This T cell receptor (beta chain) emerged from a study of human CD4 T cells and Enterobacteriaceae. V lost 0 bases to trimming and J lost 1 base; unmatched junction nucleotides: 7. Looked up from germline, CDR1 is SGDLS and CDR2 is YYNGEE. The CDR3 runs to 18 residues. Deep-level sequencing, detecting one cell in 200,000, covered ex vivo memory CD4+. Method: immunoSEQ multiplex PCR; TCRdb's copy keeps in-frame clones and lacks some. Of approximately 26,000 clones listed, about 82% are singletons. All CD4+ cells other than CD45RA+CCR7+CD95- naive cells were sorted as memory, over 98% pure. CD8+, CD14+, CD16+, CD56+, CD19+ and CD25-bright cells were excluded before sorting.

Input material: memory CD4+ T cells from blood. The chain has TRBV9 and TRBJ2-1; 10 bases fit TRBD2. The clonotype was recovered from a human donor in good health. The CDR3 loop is CASSVAAGGLLSYNEQFF. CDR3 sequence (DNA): TGTGCCAGCAGCGTAGCAGCGGGAGGGCTACTATCCTACAATGAGCAGTTCTTC. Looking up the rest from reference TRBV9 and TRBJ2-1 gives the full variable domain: DSGVTQTPKHLITATGQRVTLRCSPRSGDLSVYWYQQSLDQGLQFLIQYYNGEERAKGNILERFSAQQFPDLHSELNLSSLELGDSALYFCASSVAAGGLLSYNEQFFGPGTRLTVL.